These 24 T cell receptor beta chains share one sample of origin, sequenced in a study of CD8 T cells in ankylosing spondylitis. Study observations and caveats: Several highly homologous variants made up a TCR beta motif, and this motif appeared characteristic of ankylosing spondylitis blood.

One entry per CDR3 protein, called by TCRdb with MiXCR from the 5' RACE reads. The sample lists fewer than 750,000 distinct CDR3 sequences; around 20% were seen once. No antigen has been identified for these receptors. Sequencing input: blood, either unsorted or a sorted T cell fraction (not recorded which). Receptors originate from a male donor with ankylosing spondylitis.

The gene calls are TRBV5-1 and TRBJ2-5; D is possibly TRBD2 (5 bases). Germline CDR1 is SGHRS and CDR2 is YFSETQ. Deletions cut 0 bases from V and 2 bases from J, with 11 bases between. This CDR3 comprises 15 residues. CDR3 sequence (DNA): TGCGCCAGCAGCTTGGAGGCGACTACACAAGAGACCCAGTACTTC. Amino acids: CASSLEATTQETQYF.

J is TRBJ2-3 and V is TRBV5-1, with TRBD2 identical over 11 bases. CDR1 is SGHRS and CDR2 is YFSETQ in the germline V gene. The CDR3 totals 15 residues. V trimming: 4 bases; J trimming: 5 bases; junction bases outside the gene matches: 6. CDR3 sequence reads: CASSNSGTSGDTQYF. CDR3 bases: TGCGCCAGCAGCAACTCCGGGACTAGCGGAGATACGCAGTATTTT.

The chain recombines TRBV28 with TRBJ2-1; possible D gene TRBD1, 6 bases. The CDR3 runs 11 residues. V was cut by 7 bases and J by 6 bases, with 7 bases left in between. In germline, CDR1 is MDHEN, CDR2 SYDVKM. The CDR3 loop reads CASKTGNEQFF. The CDR3 nucleotides are TGTGCCAGCAAGACAGGCAATGAGCAGTTCTTC.

This clonotype appeared a few times. V usage is TRBV12-3 or TRBV12-4 and J usage is TRBJ2-1; TRBD1 might be the D (6 bases). With 6 bases removed from V and 7 bases from J, the gap between germline ends came to 13 bases. CDR3 length: 13 amino acids. Written as DNA, the CDR3 is TGTGCCAGCAGATATACCCAGGGGAATGAGCAGTTCTTC. Residues: CASRYTQGNEQFF.

In this sample, this clonotype turned up a few times. The chain has TRBV6-5 and TRBJ1-3; D is undetermined. Trimming pared 6 bases from V and 4 bases from J, leaving 4 bases between. The CDR3 loop spans 11 amino acids. From germline, CDR1 is MNHEY and CDR2 SVGAGI. The CDR3 here is CASRVGNTIYF. CDR3 DNA sequence: TGTGCCAGCAGGGTGGGAAACACCATATATTTT.

The V gene is TRBV7-3, the J gene TRBJ2-1; D is perhaps TRBD1 (5 bases). In germline, CDR1 is SGHTA, CDR2 FQGTGA. Trimming removed 5 bases at V and 0 bases at J, with 11 bases between. This CDR3 has 15 residues. This CDR3 reads CASSSYDSSYNEQFF. For the CDR3, the DNA is TGTGCCAGCAGCAGTTACGACAGCTCCTACAATGAGCAGTTCTTC.

The chain has TRBV5-1 and TRBJ1-1; no clear D gene. This CDR3 comprises 13 residues. The V gene lost 2 bases and the J gene lost 6 bases, with 11 bases spanning the gap. CDR1 and CDR2 from the germline V gene are SGHRS and YFSETQ. CDR3 region: CASSLDSRAEAFF. DNA for the CDR3: TGCGCCAGCAGCTTAGACTCTCGCGCTGAAGCTTTCTTT.

The sample holds a few counts of this clonotype. V is TRBV12-3 or TRBV12-4 and J is TRBJ2-3; no reliable D call. The CDR3 is 12 residues long. V lost 6 bases and J 6 bases, leaving 10 bases between the germline ends. The CDR3 is CASSPVVDTQYF. DNA of the CDR3: TGTGCCAGCAGCCCGGTTGTTGATACGCAGTATTTT.

This clonotype appeared once. The chain is built from TRBV7-3 and TRBJ2-2; D remains ambiguous. V was pared by 5 bases and J by 9 bases, with 13 bases between. This CDR3 is built from 13 residues. Per germline, CDR1 SGHTA and CDR2 FQGTGA. The CDR3 DNA is TGTGCCAGCAGCCCCCCTGAAACAAGGGAGCTGTTTTTT. It codes for CASSPPETRELFF.

There are a few counts of this clonotype. This sequence joins TRBV13 and TRBJ1-1; TRBD1 might be the D (5 bases). V shed 8 bases and J shed 4 bases, with 17 bases lying between them. Germline V gene lookup returns CDR1 PRHDT and CDR2 FYEKMQ (reference sequence). CDR3 length equals 14 residues. CDR3 nucleotide sequence: TGTGCCAGCCTTGGCGGAGGGGCGGCCACTGAAGCTTTCTTT. Its protein product is CASLGGGAATEAFF.

This clonotype was seen only a few times. The chain has TRBV20-1 and TRBJ1-4; possible D gene TRBD1, 5 bases. This CDR3 contains 13 residues. V was trimmed by 6 bases and J by 4 bases, leaving 12 bases between them. In germline, CDR1 is DFQATT, CDR2 SNEGSKA (reference sequence). CDR3 sequence: CSAGTGNNEKLFF. The DNA for the CDR3 is TGCAGTGCGGGGACTGGCAATAATGAAAAACTGTTTTTT.

CDR3 nucleotide sequence: TGCAGCGTTCCCAGGGGCTATGAGCAGTTCTTC. It codes for CSVPRGYEQFF. The gene calls are TRBV29-1 and TRBJ2-1; D might be TRBD1 (6 bases). Germline CDR1 and CDR2: SQVTM and ANQGSEA. The V and J ends lost 5 bases and 8 bases respectively, with 10 bases between them. This CDR3 has 11 amino acids.

This clonotype was detected only a few times. The chain is built from TRBV7-9 and TRBJ1-1; D not certain. V gave up 5 bases and J gave up 1 base, with 11 bases separating them. Germline CDR1 reads SEHNR; CDR2 reads FQNEAQ (reference sequence). This CDR3 is 14 amino acids long. CDR3 sequence reads: CASSPPPANTEAFF. CDR3 DNA: TGTGCCAGCAGCCCCCCGCCGGCGAACACTGAAGCTTTCTTT.

CDR3 in DNA: TGCAGTGCTAGAAGCTTGTCAGGGGCCAACGTCCTGACTTTC. This sequence encodes CSARSLSGANVLTF. This chain connects TRBV20-1 to TRBJ2-6; D call uncertain. The V end lost 2 bases, the J end lost 4 bases, and 9 bases lay between the germline ends. The CDR3 length is 14 residues. CDR1 and CDR2 from the germline V gene are DFQATT and SNEGSKA (reference sequence).

This clonotype was detected only a few times. V and J are TRBV2 and TRBJ2-7; 9 nucleotides align to TRBD1. This CDR3 is 16 amino acids long. Losses at the gene ends were 3 bases for V and 2 bases for J; bases not matched to a gene: 8. Germline V gives CDR1 SNHLY, CDR2 FYNNEI. CDR3 DNA sequence: TGTGCCAGCAGTGATGCTTCCAGGACAGGGGCCTACGAGCAGTACTTC. Translated: CASSDASRTGAYEQYF. The full variable domain, with the rest looked up from reference TRBV2 and TRBJ2-7, is EPEVTQTPSHQVTQMGQEVILRCVPISNHLYFYWYRQILGQKVEFLVSFYNNEISEKSEIFDDQFSVERPDGSNFTLKIRSTKLEDSAMYFCASSDASRTGAYEQYFGPGTRLTVT.

The rearrangement links TRBV20-1 to TRBJ2-3; either TRBD1 or TRBD2 may fit D (5 bases each). Germline-derived CDR1 and CDR2 are DFQATT and SNEGSKA (reference sequence). The CDR3 spans 13 residues. Trimming stripped 4 bases from V and 7 bases from J, with 15 bases between. The CDR3 DNA is TGCAGTGCTACAAGGGACCGCGACAATACGCAGTATTTT. Encoded protein: CSATRDRDNTQYF.

This clonotype was counted only a few times. The rearrangement uses TRBV12-5 and TRBJ2-7; a weak D match, TRBD2 (6 bases). The V gene's germline CDR1 is LGHNT and CDR2 FRNRAP. The V and J ends lost 0 bases and 3 bases respectively, with 15 bases between them. The CDR3 runs 16 residues. CDR3 residues: CASGLVLGGKDYEQYF. In DNA, the CDR3 is TGTGCTAGTGGTTTGGTACTTGGGGGGAAAGACTACGAGCAGTACTTC.

The rearrangement uses TRBV7-9 and TRBJ1-1, with D hard to call. This CDR3 has 15 residues. Trimming stripped 4 bases from V and 3 bases from J, with 15 bases between. The germline CDR1 and CDR2 sequences are SEHNR and FQNEAQ (reference sequence). The CDR3 reads CASSSQSRLDTEAFF. The CDR3 coding sequence is TGTGCCAGCAGCTCCCAATCTCGACTGGACACTGAAGCTTTCTTT.

The table lists this clonotype with a few counts. CDR3 coding DNA: TGCAGTGCTAGAGATCGAGGGGGCCAGCTAGCGGGGATTGCCAAAAACATTCAGTACTTC. This codes for CSARDRGGQLAGIAKNIQYF. The V and J genes are TRBV20-1 and TRBJ2-4; TRBD2 matches 9 bases. The V segment lost 0 bases and the J segment 1 base; nucleotides outside the gene matches: 16. There are 20 residues in the CDR3. CDR1 and CDR2 from the germline V gene are DFQATT and SNEGSKA (reference sequence).

This clonotype was found a few times. This chain uses TRBV4-3 with TRBJ2-1; 10 positions match TRBD2. Germline V gene sequence: CDR1 LGHNA, CDR2 YSLEER. The CDR3 totals 18 residues. The ends lost 1 base at V and 4 bases at J; junction bases unmatched: 10. The CDR3 nucleotides are TGCGCCAGCAGCCAAGGAACTTTAGCGGGAGGAGTATACAATGAGCAGTTCTTC. As protein: CASSQGTLAGGVYNEQFF.

This clonotype was seen a handful of times. V gene TRBV2 combines with J gene TRBJ2-7; 9 bases agree with TRBD1. Germline CDR1 reads SNHLY; CDR2 reads FYNNEI. Germline trimming cut 6 bases from V and 1 base from J; bases unmatched to any gene: 4. The CDR3 is 14 residues long. CDR3 protein: CASRGTGQSYEQYF. CDR3 coding DNA: TGTGCCAGCAGGGGGACAGGGCAGTCCTACGAGCAGTACTTC.

The V call is TRBV6-4, the J call TRBJ2-3; D tentatively fits TRBD1 or TRBD2 (5 bases each). The CDR3 spans 15 residues. V gave up 2 bases and J gave up 2 bases, with 11 bases separating them. Germline CDR1 and CDR2: MRHNA and SNTAGT. Written as DNA, the CDR3 is TGTGCCAGCAGTGACACCGGTGGGACCACAGATACGCAGTATTTT. It is translated as CASSDTGGTTDTQYF.

The chain carries TRBV20-1 and TRBJ2-7; 8 positions agree with TRBD2. This CDR3 is 15 amino acids long. Germline CDR1 and CDR2: DFQATT and SNEGSKA (reference sequence). The V gene end was trimmed by 6 bases and the J gene end by 0 bases; junction bases not matched to a gene: 10. As DNA, the CDR3 is TGCAGTGCCACTCGAACTAGCGGTATCTCCTACGAGCAGTACTTC. Residues: CSATRTSGISYEQYF.

The genes are TRBV29-1 and TRBJ1-3; possibly TRBD1 for D (6 bases). V was shortened by 0 bases and J by 0 bases, with 12 bases between the two germline ends. Germline values: CDR1 SQVTM, CDR2 ANQGSEA. The CDR3 has 16 amino acids. CDR3 protein: CSVEDGGAFSGNTIYF. In DNA form, the CDR3 reads TGCAGCGTTGAAGATGGGGGGGCCTTCTCTGGAAACACCATATATTTT.